This entry describes one TCR beta chain. What it binds is unknown. This specimen comes from a study of shared clonotypes between healthy human individuals. Study-wide context: Three CD4 naive, three CD4 memory, two CD8 naive and one CD8 memory plate were used per donor. Whole-study findings and limits: Generation probability values for non-shared clonotypes were lower than those for clonotypes shared by all four donors.

The germline V gene encodes CDR1 MGHRA and CDR2 YSYEKL. This CDR3 comprises 14 residues. Trimming took off 0 bases at V and 0 bases at J, with 6 bases between the two ends. The data were produced by immunoSEQ multiplex PCR, yet TCRdb's version contains in-frame clones alone and is incomplete. The sample holds some 2,000,000 clones, approximately 94% seen once. Donors included only healthy HIV-negative adults lacking recent acute infections or vaccinations. The chain recombines TRBV4-1 with TRBJ2-7; no definite D call. The sequenced sample was naive CD4+ T cells sorted from blood. Subset given: CD45RA+ positively selected. The TCR sequence derives from a man aged 18-30 years in good health. Here the CDR3 reads CASSQDSVSYEQYF. DNA for the CDR3: TGCGCCAGCAGCCAAGACTCAGTCTCCTACGAGCAGTACTTC.